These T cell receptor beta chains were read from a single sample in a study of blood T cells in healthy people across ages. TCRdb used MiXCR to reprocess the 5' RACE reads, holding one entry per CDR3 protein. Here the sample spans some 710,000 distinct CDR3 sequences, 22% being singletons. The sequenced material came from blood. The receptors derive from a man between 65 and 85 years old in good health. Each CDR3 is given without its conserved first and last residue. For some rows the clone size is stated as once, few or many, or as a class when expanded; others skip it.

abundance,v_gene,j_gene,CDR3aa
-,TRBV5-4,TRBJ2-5,ASSLVTGAGETQY
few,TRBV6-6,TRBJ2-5,ASSYATSGKETQY
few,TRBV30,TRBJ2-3,AWNQAAGSTDTQY
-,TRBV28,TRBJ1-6,ASRAINSPLH
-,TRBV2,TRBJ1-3,AISEVAQISGNTIY
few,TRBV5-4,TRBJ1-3,ASSLKGLKAGNTIY
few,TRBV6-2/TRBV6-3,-,ASSSPTRSQF
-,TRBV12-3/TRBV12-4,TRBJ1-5,ASSFLGNQPQH
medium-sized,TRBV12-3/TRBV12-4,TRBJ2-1,ASRGGTPRDNEQF
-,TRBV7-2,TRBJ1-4,ASTQRRDSEKLF
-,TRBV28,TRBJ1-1,ASINLGGGRDTEAF
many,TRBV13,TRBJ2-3,ASSLQGGTDTQY
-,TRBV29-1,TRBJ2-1,SSLAGEDNEQF
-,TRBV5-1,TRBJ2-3,ASSLGALPADTQY
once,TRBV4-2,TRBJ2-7,ASSQDLYRTYEQY
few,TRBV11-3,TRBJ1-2,ASSLGPHYGYT
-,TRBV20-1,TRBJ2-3,SARKGGFTSTDTQY
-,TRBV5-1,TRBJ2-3,ASSLWEAGRSSDTQY
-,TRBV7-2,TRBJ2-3,ASSPGWGGGTDTQY
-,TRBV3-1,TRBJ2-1,ASSHRAEQF